Below, 31 T cell receptor beta chains from the same sample are listed, as sequenced in a study of radiation and T cells in renal cell carcinoma. Specified time point: blood 2 weeks post-SBRT. Treatment in this sample: 15 Gy SBRT to primary tumor, nephrectomy 4 weeks later. Clones were sequenced by immunoSEQ multiplex PCR, and TCRdb holds only the in-frame ones, with some missing. The data hold 100,000 to 150,000 clones, with 88% observed a single time. This specimen consisted of blood, obtained from a patient whose treatment included radiotherapy and nephrectomy. Source of these receptors: a woman in her seventies with renal cell carcinoma.

This chain links TRBV29-1 with TRBJ2-1; TRBD1 agrees at 8 bases. V trimming: 6 bases; J trimming: 3 bases; junction bases outside the gene matches: 4. This CDR3 has 13 amino acids. The germline V gene encodes CDR1 SQVTM and CDR2 ANQGSEA. This CDR3 is CSVDRVDYNEQFF. CDR3 DNA sequence: TGCAGCGTGGACAGGGTGGACTACAATGAGCAGTTCTTC.

The chain combines TRBV28 with TRBJ1-3; D is perhaps TRBD1 (6 bases). The CDR3 length is 16 residues. Trimming removed 5 bases from V and 0 bases from J, with 14 bases in between. The germline gives CDR1 MDHEN, CDR2 SYDVKM. CDR3 amino acids: CASSTTTGSSGNTIYF. CDR3 sequence (DNA): TGTGCCAGCAGTACAACCACAGGGTCCTCTGGAAACACCATATATTTT.

This chain joins TRBV9 and TRBJ1-2; no firm D call. The CDR3 has 15 amino acids. Germline V gene sequence: CDR1 SGDLS, CDR2 YYNGEE. V was cut by 4 bases and J by 4 bases, with 17 bases left in between. This CDR3 reads CASSLDPTDAYGYTF. The CDR3 coding sequence is TGTGCCAGCAGCCTCGACCCTACGGATGCCTATGGCTACACCTTC.

This clone was detected a few times. This rearrangement joins TRBV7-9 to TRBJ2-1, with D possibly being TRBD1 (6 bases). From germline, CDR1 is SEHNR and CDR2 FQNEAQ (reference sequence). This CDR3 has 14 amino acids. Deletions cut 3 bases from V and 2 bases from J, with 8 bases between. Written as DNA, the CDR3 is TGTGCCAGCAGCTTTACAGGGCCCTACAATGAGCAGTTCTTC. Protein product: CASSFTGPYNEQFF.

This clone was seen a single time. This sequence joins TRBV19 and TRBJ2-3; 7 bases are shared with TRBD1. The CDR3 has 16 amino acids. The trim removed 3 bases at V and 1 base at J, leaving 7 bases unmatched. The germline V gene has CDR1 LNHDA and CDR2 SQIVND (reference sequence). The CDR3 reads CASSIPQGQGTDTQYF. The CDR3 DNA is TGTGCCAGTAGTATCCCTCAAGGACAGGGCACAGATACGCAGTATTTT.

This clone has a single count. This chain joins TRBV5-6 and TRBJ1-6, with D maybe TRBD1 (6 bases). V was pared by 6 bases and J by 10 bases, with 17 bases between. This CDR3 has 14 amino acids. CDR1 SGHDT and CDR2 YYEEEE come from the germline V gene. CDR3: CASIRGRVQSPLHF. Written as DNA, the CDR3 is TGTGCCAGCATCAGGGGCCGGGTCCAATCACCCCTCCACTTT.

The chain has TRBV5-4 and TRBJ1-2; TRBD1 aligns across 9 bases. Germline V gene lookup returns CDR1 SGHNT and CDR2 YYREEE (reference sequence). The CDR3 sequence is 13 residues long. J was trimmed by 7 bases and V by 0 bases; bases with no gene match: 1. In DNA, the CDR3 is TGTGCCAGCAGCTTGGGACAGGGGGGTGGCTACACCTTC. This translates into CASSLGQGGGYTF. Looking up the rest from reference TRBV5-4 and TRBJ1-2 gives the full variable domain: ETGVTQSPTHLIKTRGQQVTLRCSSQSGHNTVSWYQQALGQGPQFIFQYYREEENGRGNFPPRFSGLQFPNYSSELNVNALELDDSALYLCASSLGQGGGYTFGSGTRLTVV.

The chain joins TRBV27 to TRBJ1-5; TRBD1 agrees at 7 bases. This CDR3 contains 15 residues. The germline V gene has CDR1 MNHEY and CDR2 SMNVEV (reference sequence). The V and J ends lost 6 bases and 7 bases, in that order; junction bases with no gene match: 12. The CDR3 DNA is TGTGCCAGCAGGACCGGGACAGATTATAGACAGCCCCAGCATTTT. Protein: CASRTGTDYRQPQHF.

The rearrangement joins TRBV6-5 to TRBJ1-4, with a possible D match to TRBD1 (5 bases). Germline CDR1 MNHEY, CDR2 SVGAGI. V gave up 8 bases and J gave up 5 bases, with 15 bases separating them. This CDR3 contains 14 residues. CDR3 sequence reads: CASRRQSENEKLFF. Written as DNA, the CDR3 is TGTGCCAGCCGTCGACAGTCTGAGAATGAAAAACTGTTTTTT.

The gene calls are TRBV5-1 and TRBJ2-1; D ambiguous. This CDR3 contains 15 residues. V dropped 4 bases and J dropped 0 bases, with 11 bases sitting between them. Germline assignment: CDR1 SGHRS and CDR2 YFSETQ. CDR3 residues: CASSPPIRSYNEQFF. DNA of the CDR3: TGCGCCAGCAGCCCCCCGATCCGCTCCTACAATGAGCAGTTCTTC.

Only a few counts were recorded for this clone. The genes are TRBV5-4 and TRBJ1-1; D ambiguous. Germline lookup yields CDR1 SGHNT and CDR2 YYREEE (reference sequence). This CDR3 is built from 13 residues. Trimming took 9 bases from V and 0 from J, leaving 12 bases between them. The CDR3 sequence: CATHGVLNTEAFF. The CDR3 DNA follows: TGTGCCACCCACGGGGTCCTGAACACTGAAGCTTTCTTT.

The chain couples TRBV5-8 to TRBJ2-5; the D gene is possibly TRBD2 (6 bases). The CDR3 is made up of 14 amino acids. Germline V gene lookup returns CDR1 SGHTS and CDR2 YDEGEE. V lost 4 bases and J 5 bases, leaving 15 bases between the germline ends. The chain's CDR3 is CASSPLASEETQYF. The CDR3 DNA is TGTGCCAGCAGCCCCCTCGCTAGCGAGGAGACCCAGTACTTC.

CDR3 loop: CASSQETSGGTGDEQFF. For the CDR3, the DNA is TGTGCCAGCAGCCAAGAAACTAGCGGGGGTACCGGGGATGAGCAGTTCTTC. The V gene is TRBV4-2, the J gene TRBJ2-1; 11 bases agree with TRBD2. With V trimmed by 0 bases and J by 8 bases, 9 bases remained unmatched. The CDR3 length is 17 residues. The germline CDR1 and CDR2 sequences are LGHNA and YNFKEQ.

V usage is TRBV7-3 and J usage is TRBJ1-1; D not certain. The CDR3 contains 13 residues. The germline V and J ends were trimmed by 4 bases and 5 bases, with 11 bases remaining between them. The germline V gene has CDR1 SGHTA and CDR2 FQGTGA. The DNA for the CDR3 is TGTGCCAGCAGCTCGAGTAGGAGGACTGAAGCTTTCTTT. Amino acid sequence: CASSSSRRTEAFF.

This clone was observed a handful of times. The chain carries TRBV7-3 and TRBJ2-4; tentative D call: TRBD2 (5 bases). The CDR3 length is 14 residues. The germline CDR1 and CDR2 sequences are SGHTA and FQGTGA. With 5 bases removed from V and 1 base from J, the gap between germline ends came to 9 bases. The CDR3: CASSLEGAKNIQYF. The CDR3 coding sequence is TGTGCCAGCAGCCTCGAGGGTGCCAAAAACATTCAGTACTTC.

The CDR3 here is CASSWTGAEQFF. The CDR3, as DNA: TGTGCCAGCAGTTGGACAGGGGCGGAGCAGTTCTTC. This chain connects TRBV28 to TRBJ2-1; 9 nucleotides align to TRBD1. V was clipped by 4 bases and J by 10 bases; unmatched bases: 2. The germline V gene has CDR1 MDHEN and CDR2 SYDVKM. The CDR3 is made up of 12 amino acids.

The chain combines TRBV5-1 with TRBJ1-3, with TRBD1 matching 7 bases. The germline V gene has CDR1 SGHRS and CDR2 YFSETQ. The CDR3 length is 15 residues. The trim removed 3 bases at V and 2 bases at J, leaving 5 bases unmatched. CDR3 in DNA: TGCGCCAGCAGCTGGCAGGGGGTTCCTGGAAACACCATATATTTT. It specifies CASSWQGVPGNTIYF.

This clone was detected only a few times. CDR3 protein: CASSQRRNYEQYF. For the CDR3, the DNA is TGTGCCAGCAGTCAGAGACGGAACTACGAGCAGTACTTC. V usage is TRBV28 and J usage is TRBJ2-7; D remains unclear. Looked up from germline, CDR1 is MDHEN and CDR2 is SYDVKM. The germline V and J ends were trimmed by 5 bases and 3 bases, with 11 bases remaining between them. This CDR3 is built from 13 residues. The full variable domain, completed using reference TRBV28 and TRBJ2-7, is DVKVTQSSRYLVKRTGEKVFLECVQDMDHENMFWYRQDPGLGLRLIYFSYDVKMKEKGDIPEGYSVSREKKERFSLILESASTNQTSMYLCASSQRRNYEQYFGPGTRLTVT.

The chain employs TRBV12-5 and TRBJ2-5; D call uncertain. V dropped 2 bases and J dropped 5 bases, with 6 bases sitting between them. In germline, CDR1 is LGHNT, CDR2 FRNRAP. CDR3 length: 12 amino acids. The CDR3 here is CASGLLGETQYF. CDR3 bases: TGTGCTAGTGGTTTGCTGGGGGAGACCCAGTACTTC. The full variable domain, with the rest looked up from reference TRBV12-5 and TRBJ2-5, is DARVTQTPRHKVTEMGQEVTMRCQPILGHNTVFWYRQTMMQGLELLAYFRNRAPLDDSGMPKDRFSAEMPDATLATLKIQPSEPRDSAVYFCASGLLGETQYFGPGTRLLVL.

This chain connects TRBV7-6 to TRBJ1-1; D might be TRBD1 (5 bases). Germline lookup yields CDR1 SGHVS and CDR2 FNYEAQ. The CDR3 runs 14 residues. V was clipped by 5 bases and J by 0 bases, with 10 bases between them. The CDR3 region has the DNA TGTGCCAGCAGCGTCTACAGGCTGAACACTGAAGCTTTCTTT. Amino acid sequence: CASSVYRLNTEAFF.

This clone was seen only once. This chain uses TRBV30 with TRBJ2-3; 7 nucleotides align to TRBD2. Trimming removed 0 bases from V and 2 bases from J; junction bases left unmatched: 5. Germline CDR1 reads GTSNPN; CDR2 reads SVGIG (reference sequence). The CDR3 is 15 residues long. The DNA for the CDR3 is TGTGCCTGGAGTGTACGAGCGGGGCCCACAGATACGCAGTATTTT. Residues: CAWSVRAGPTDTQYF.

There are a few counts of this clone. The junction and the germline gene differ at one end; a read error may be behind it. The rearrangement uses TRBV7-7 and TRBJ2-2; 7 bases are a match to TRBD1. The CDR3 is 14 amino acids. Looked up from germline, CDR1 is SSHAT and CDR2 is FNYEAQ (reference sequence). CDR3 in amino acids: CASSPGTVTGELFF. CDR3 sequence (DNA): TGTGCTAGCAGCCCCGGGACAGTCACCGGGGAGCTGTTTTTT.

The chain couples TRBV5-1 to TRBJ1-2; 7 bases are shared with TRBD1. The germline CDR1 and CDR2 sequences are SGHRS and YFSETQ. The V segment lost 4 bases and the J segment 6 bases; nucleotides outside the gene matches: 9. The CDR3 loop spans 14 amino acids. The CDR3 sequence: CASSAKTGKDGYTF. DNA of the CDR3: TGCGCCAGCAGCGCGAAGACAGGGAAGGATGGCTACACCTTC.

This chain links TRBV5-8 with TRBJ1-3, with D possibly matching TRBD1 (6 bases). V was shortened by 0 bases and J by 4 bases, with 11 bases between the two germline ends. The CDR3 extends over 15 amino acids. Per germline, CDR1 SGHTS and CDR2 YDEGEE. CDR3 amino acids: CASSLEGGRGNTIYF. The CDR3 region has the DNA TGTGCCAGCAGCTTGGAGGGGGGCCGCGGAAACACCATATATTTT. Combining the CDR3 with reference TRBV5-8 and TRBJ1-3 gives the whole variable domain EAGVTQSPTHLIKTRGQQATLRCSPISGHTSVYWYQQALGLGLQFLLWYDEGEERNRGNFPPRFSGRQFPNYSSELNVNALELEDSALYLCASSLEGGRGNTIYFGEGSWLTVV.

This chain links TRBV18 with TRBJ1-2; D is perhaps TRBD1 (6 bases). The length of the CDR3 is 15 residues. V lost 1 base to trimming and J lost 2 bases, with 11 bases between them. Germline V lookup: CDR1 KGHSH, CDR2 LQKENI. The CDR3 region is CASSPLPQGNYGYTF. CDR3 in DNA: TGTGCCAGCTCACCACTGCCACAGGGCAACTATGGCTACACCTTC.

Comment on this clone: The limits of the CDR3 on the DNA are not certain, so only TCRdb's listed CDR3 is given. V usage is TRBV19 and J usage is TRBJ1-5; TRBD1, the table's D call, was not compared with the DNA. 16 amino acids form the CDR3, both terminal residues included. CDR1 LNHDA and CDR2 SQIVND come from the germline V gene (reference sequence). The CDR3 protein is CASTSDRGPYNQPQHF.

The rearrangement joins TRBV27 to TRBJ1-2; 9 bases match TRBD1. The CDR3 contains 12 residues. Germline V gives CDR1 MNHEY, CDR2 SMNVEV (reference sequence). Trimming removed 7 bases from V and 6 bases from J; junction bases left unmatched: 3. In DNA form, the CDR3 reads TGTGCCAGCATGACAGGGGGGGATGGCTACACCTTC. It translates to CASMTGGDGYTF.

As to this clone: At one boundary the junction diverges from the germline segment, which might be a read error. This sequence joins TRBV4-2 and TRBJ1-2; D gene uncertain. Germline loops: CDR1 LGHNA, CDR2 YNFKEQ. This CDR3 has 13 residues. The CDR3 is CASSQREGPSPSF. The CDR3 DNA reads as TGTGCCAGCAGCCAACGTGAAGGGCCCAGCCCGTCCTTC.

J is TRBJ2-7 and V is TRBV18; no firm D call. The germline CDR1 and CDR2 sequences are KGHSH and LQKENI. This CDR3 is 15 amino acids long. Trimming removed 3 bases at V and 3 bases at J, with 15 bases between. The CDR3 sequence: CASSPVPTAYYEQYF. The CDR3 bases are TGTGCCAGCTCACCTGTGCCCACCGCCTACTACGAGCAGTACTTC.

The J gene is TRBJ2-1, the V gene TRBV25-1; TRBD2 matches at 8 bases. V shed 6 bases, J shed 8 bases, and the junction held 6 bases outside the gene matches. Looked up from germline, CDR1 is MGHDK and CDR2 is SYGVNS. This CDR3 region has 13 residues. CDR3 residues: CASRLAARDEQFF. The CDR3 nucleotides read TGTGCCAGCAGACTAGCGGCGAGGGATGAGCAGTTCTTC.

The V call is TRBV9, the J call TRBJ1-1; D gene ambiguous. V gave up 3 bases and J gave up 1 base, with 13 bases separating them. The CDR3 sequence is 15 residues long. Germline CDR1 and CDR2: SGDLS and YYNGEE. The CDR3 DNA reads TGTGCCAGCAGCGAAGCATCCTCGGGGAACACTGAAGCTTTCTTT. It codes for CASSEASSGNTEAFF. Looking up the rest from reference TRBV9 and TRBJ1-1 gives the full variable domain: DSGVTQTPKHLITATGQRVTLRCSPRSGDLSVYWYQQSLDQGLQFLIQYYNGEERAKGNILERFSAQQFPDLHSELNLSSLELGDSALYFCASSEASSGNTEAFFGQGTRLTVV.